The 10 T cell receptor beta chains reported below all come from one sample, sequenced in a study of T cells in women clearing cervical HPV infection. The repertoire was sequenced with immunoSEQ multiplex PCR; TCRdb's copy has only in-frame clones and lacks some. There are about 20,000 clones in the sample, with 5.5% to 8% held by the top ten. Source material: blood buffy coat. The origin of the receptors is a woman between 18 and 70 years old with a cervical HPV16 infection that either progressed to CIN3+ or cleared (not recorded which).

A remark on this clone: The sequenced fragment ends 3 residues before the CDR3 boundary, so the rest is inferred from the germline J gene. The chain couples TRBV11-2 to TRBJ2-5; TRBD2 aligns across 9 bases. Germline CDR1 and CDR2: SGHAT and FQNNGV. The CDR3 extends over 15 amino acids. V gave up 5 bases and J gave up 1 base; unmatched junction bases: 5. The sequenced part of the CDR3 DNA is TGTGCCAGCAGCCTCAGCGGGGGGATCCAAGAGACC. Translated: CASSLSGGIQET. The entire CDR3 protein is CASSLSGGIQETQYF.

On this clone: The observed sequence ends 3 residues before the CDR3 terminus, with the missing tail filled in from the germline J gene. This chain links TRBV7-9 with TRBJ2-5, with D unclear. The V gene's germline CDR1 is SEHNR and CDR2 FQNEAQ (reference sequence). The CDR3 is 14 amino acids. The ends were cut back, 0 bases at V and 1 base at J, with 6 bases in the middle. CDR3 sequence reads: CASSLAGFQETQYF. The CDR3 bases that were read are TGTGCCAGCAGCTTAGCAGGGTTCCAAGAGACC.

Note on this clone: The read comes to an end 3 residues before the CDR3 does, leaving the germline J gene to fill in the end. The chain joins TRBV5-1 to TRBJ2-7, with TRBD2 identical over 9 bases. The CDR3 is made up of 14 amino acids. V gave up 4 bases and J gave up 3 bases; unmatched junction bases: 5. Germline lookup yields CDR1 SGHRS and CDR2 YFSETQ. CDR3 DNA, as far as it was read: TGCGCCAGCAGCCTCCTTAGCGGGAGCTACGAG. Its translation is CASSLLSGSYE. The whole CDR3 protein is CASSLLSGSYEQYF. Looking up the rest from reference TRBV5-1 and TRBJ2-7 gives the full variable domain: KAGVTQTPRYLIKTRGQQVTLSCSPISGHRSVSWYQQTPGQGLQFLFEYFSETQRNKGNFPGRFSGRQFSNSRSEMNVSTLELGDSALYLCASSLLSGSYEQYFGPGTRLTVT.

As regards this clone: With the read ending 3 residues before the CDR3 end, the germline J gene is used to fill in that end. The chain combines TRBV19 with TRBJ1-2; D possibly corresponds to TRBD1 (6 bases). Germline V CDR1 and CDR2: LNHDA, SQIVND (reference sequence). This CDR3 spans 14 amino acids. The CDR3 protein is CASITQVGGGDYTF. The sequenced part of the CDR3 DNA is TGTGCCAGTATTACACAGGTTGGGGGCGGTGAC.

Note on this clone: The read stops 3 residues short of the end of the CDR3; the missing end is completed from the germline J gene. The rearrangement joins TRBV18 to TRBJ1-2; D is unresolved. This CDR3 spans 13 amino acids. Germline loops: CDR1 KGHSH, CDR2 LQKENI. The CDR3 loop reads CASSLGPTADYTF. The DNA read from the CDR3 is TGTGCCAGCTCCCTGGGTCCGACTGCGGAC. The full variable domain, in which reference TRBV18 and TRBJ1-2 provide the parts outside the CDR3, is NAGVMQNPRHLVRRRGQEARLRCSPMKGHSHVYWYRQLPEEGLKFMVYLQKENIIDESGMPKERFSAEFPKEGPSILRIQQVVRGDSAAYFCASSLGPTADYTFGSGTRLTVV.

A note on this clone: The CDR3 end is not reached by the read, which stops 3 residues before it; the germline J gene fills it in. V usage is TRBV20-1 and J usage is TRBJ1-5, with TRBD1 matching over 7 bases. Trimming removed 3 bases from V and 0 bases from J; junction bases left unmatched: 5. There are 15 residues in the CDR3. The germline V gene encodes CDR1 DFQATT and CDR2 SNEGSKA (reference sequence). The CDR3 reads CSASEGAVSNQPQHF. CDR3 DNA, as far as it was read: TGCAGTGCTAGCGAGGGGGCTGTTAGCAATCAGCCC.

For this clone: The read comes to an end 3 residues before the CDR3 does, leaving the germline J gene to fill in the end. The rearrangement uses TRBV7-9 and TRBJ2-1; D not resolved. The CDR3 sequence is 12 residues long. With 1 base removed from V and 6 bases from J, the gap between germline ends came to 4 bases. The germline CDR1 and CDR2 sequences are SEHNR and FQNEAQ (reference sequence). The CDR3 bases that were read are TGTGCCAGCAGCTTAGGACTCAATGAG. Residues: CASSLGLNE. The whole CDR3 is CASSLGLNEQFF.

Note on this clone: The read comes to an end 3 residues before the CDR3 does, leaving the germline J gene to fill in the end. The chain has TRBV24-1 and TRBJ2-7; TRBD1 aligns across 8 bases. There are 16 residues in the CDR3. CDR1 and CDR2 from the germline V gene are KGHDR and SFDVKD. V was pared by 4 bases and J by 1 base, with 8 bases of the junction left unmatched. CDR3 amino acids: CATSDSGTGPSYEQYF. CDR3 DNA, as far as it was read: TGTGCCACCAGTGACTCCGGGACAGGACCTTCCTACGAG.

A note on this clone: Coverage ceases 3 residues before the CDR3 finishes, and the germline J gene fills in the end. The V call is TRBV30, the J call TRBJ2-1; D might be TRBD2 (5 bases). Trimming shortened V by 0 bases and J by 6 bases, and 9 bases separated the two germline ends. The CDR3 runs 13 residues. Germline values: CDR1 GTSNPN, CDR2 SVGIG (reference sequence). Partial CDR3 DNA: TGTGCCTGGAGTGTTAATCGGGGCAATGAG. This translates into CAWSVNRGNE. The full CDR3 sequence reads CAWSVNRGNEQFF.

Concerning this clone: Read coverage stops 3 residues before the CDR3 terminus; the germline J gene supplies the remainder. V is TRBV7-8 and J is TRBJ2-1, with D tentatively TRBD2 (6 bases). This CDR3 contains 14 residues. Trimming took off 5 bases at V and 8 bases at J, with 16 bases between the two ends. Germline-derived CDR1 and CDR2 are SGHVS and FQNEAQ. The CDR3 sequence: CASSPTGVGDEQFF. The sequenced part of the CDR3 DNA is TGTGCCAGCAGCCCGACGGGGGTAGGCGATGAG. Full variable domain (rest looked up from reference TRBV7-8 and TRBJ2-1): GAGVSQSPRYKVAKRGQDVALRCDPISGHVSLFWYQQALGQGPEFLTYFQNEAQLDKSGLPSDRFFAERPEGSVSTLKIQRTQQEDSAVYLCASSPTGVGDEQFFGPGTRLTVL.